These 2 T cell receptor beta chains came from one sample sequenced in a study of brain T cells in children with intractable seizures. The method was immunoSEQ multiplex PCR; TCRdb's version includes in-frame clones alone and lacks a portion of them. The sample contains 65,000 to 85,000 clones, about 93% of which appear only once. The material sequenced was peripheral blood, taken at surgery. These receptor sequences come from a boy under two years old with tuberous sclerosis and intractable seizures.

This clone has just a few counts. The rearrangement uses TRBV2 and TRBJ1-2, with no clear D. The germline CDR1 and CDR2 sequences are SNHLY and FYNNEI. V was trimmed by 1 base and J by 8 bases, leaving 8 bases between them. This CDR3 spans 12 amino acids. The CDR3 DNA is TGTGCCAGCAGTGAAGAGACGCAAGGCTACACCTTC. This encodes CASSEETQGYTF.

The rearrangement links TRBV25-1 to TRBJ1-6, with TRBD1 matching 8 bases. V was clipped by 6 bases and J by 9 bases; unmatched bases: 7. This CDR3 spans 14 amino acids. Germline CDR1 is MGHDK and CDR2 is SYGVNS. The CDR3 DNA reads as TGTGCCAGCAGAATCGGACAGGGTGGTTCACCCCTCCACTTT. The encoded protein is CASRIGQGGSPLHF.